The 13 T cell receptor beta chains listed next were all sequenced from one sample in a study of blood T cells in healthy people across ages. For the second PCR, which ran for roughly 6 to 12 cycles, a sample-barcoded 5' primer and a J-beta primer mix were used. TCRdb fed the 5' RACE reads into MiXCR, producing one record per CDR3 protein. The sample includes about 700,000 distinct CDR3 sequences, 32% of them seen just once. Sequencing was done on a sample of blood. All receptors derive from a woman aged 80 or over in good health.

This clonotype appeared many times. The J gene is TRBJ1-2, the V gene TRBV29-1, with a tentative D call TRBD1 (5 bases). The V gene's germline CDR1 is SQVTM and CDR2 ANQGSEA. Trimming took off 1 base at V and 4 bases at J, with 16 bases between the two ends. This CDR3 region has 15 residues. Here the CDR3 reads CSVEGTTTDPYGYTF. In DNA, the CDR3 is TGCAGCGTTGAAGGGACGACGACAGATCCCTATGGCTACACCTTC.

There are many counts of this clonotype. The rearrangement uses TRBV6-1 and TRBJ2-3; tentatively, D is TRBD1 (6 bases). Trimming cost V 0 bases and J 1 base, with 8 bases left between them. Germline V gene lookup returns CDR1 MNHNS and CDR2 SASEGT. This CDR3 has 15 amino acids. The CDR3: CASSEAGHRTDTQYF. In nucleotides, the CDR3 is TGTGCCAGCAGTGAAGCGGGACACCGCACAGATACGCAGTATTTT.

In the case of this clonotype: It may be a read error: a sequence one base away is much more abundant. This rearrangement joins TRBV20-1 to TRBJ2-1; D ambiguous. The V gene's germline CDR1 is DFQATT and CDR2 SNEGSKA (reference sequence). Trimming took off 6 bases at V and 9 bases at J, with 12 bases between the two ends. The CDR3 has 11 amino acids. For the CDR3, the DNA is TGCAGTGCAAGACGCGACACTGAGCAGTTCTTC. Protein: CSARRDTEQFF.

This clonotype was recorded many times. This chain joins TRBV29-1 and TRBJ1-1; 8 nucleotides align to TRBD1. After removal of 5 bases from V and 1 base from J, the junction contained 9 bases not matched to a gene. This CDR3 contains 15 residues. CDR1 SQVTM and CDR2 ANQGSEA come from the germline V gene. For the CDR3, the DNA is TGCAGCGTTACTCTGTCGGACAGGGCGAACACTGAAGCTTTCTTT. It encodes CSVTLSDRANTEAFF.

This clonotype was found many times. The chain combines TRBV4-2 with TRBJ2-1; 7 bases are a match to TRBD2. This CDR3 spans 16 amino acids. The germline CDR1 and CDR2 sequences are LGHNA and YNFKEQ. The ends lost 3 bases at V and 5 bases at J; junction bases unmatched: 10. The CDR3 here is CASSHDGGGRHNEQFF. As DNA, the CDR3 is TGTGCCAGCAGCCACGATGGCGGGGGACGACACAATGAGCAGTTCTTC.

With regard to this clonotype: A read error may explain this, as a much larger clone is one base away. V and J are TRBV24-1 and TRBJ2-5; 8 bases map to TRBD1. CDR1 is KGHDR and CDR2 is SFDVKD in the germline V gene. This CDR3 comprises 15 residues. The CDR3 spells CAASDTGQGRETQYF. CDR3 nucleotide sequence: TGTGCCGCCAGTGACACCGGACAGGGCCGAGAGACCCAGTACTTC.

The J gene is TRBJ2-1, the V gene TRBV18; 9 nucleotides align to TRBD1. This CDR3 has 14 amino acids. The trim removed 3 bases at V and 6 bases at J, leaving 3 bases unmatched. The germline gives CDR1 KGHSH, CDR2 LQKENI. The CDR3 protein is CASSPPTGGNEQFF. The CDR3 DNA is TGTGCCAGCTCACCTCCGACAGGGGGCAATGAGCAGTTCTTC.

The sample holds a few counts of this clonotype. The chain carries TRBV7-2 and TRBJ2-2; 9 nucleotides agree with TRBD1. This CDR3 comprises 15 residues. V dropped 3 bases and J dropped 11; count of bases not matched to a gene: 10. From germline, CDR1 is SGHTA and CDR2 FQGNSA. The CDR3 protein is CASSFRQGDLIELFF. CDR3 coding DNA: TGTGCCAGCAGCTTTCGACAGGGGGATCTGATAGAGCTGTTTTTT.

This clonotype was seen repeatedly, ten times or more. CDR3 sequence: CASSQPPPGQGAREQFF. As DNA, the CDR3 is TGTGCCAGCAGCCAACCTCCGCCGGGACAGGGGGCAAGAGAGCAGTTCTTC. The gene calls are TRBV4-2 and TRBJ2-1; 12 bases line up with TRBD1. The V gene's germline CDR1 is LGHNA and CDR2 YNFKEQ. The ends lost 2 bases at V and 10 bases at J; junction bases unmatched: 12. The CDR3 extends over 17 amino acids.

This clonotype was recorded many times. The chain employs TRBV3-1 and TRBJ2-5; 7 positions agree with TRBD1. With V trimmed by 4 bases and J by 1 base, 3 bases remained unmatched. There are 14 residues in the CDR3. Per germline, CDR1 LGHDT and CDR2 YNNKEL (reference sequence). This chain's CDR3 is CASSRWDSQETQYF. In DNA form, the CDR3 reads TGTGCCAGCAGCCGTTGGGACAGCCAAGAGACCCAGTACTTC.

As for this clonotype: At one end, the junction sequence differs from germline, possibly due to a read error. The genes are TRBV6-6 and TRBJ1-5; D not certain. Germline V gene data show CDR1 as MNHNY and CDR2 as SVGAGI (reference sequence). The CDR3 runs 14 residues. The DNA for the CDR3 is TGTGCCAGCAGGCGCCAGTCTAGCAATCAGCTCCAGCATTTT. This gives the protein CASRRQSSNQLQHF.

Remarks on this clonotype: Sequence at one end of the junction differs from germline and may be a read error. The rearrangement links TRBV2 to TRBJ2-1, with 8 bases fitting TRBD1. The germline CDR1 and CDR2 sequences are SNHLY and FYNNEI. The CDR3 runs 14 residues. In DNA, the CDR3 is TGTGCCAGCAGGGACAGGGTTGCCTACAATGGGCAGTTCTTC. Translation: CASRDRVAYNGQFF.

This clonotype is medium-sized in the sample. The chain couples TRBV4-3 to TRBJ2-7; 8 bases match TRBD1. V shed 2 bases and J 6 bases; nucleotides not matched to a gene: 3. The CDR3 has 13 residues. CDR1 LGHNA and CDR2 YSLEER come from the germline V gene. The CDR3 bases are TGCGCCAGCAGCCAACGGACAGGGCGCGAGCAGTACTTC. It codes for CASSQRTGREQYF.